A selection of T cell receptor beta chains follows, all from one sample in a study of blood T cells in healthy people across ages. TCRdb re-called the 5' RACE reads with MiXCR, one entry per CDR3 protein. Of more than 1.4 million distinct CDR3 sequences listed, roughly 45% were seen once; the top ten hold 7.9%. Material for sequencing was blood. All receptors come from a young woman in good health. CDR3s include the opening cysteine and the closing phenylalanine or tryptophan. D genes are given only for firm matches. Size values are once, few and many counts, or a class for expanded clones, and some rows have none.

CDR3,DNA,V,D,size,J
CAISPTGSNGELFF,TGTGCCATCAGCCCTACAGGGAGTAACGGGGAGCTGTTTTTT,TRBV10-3,-,-,TRBJ2-2
CASSLVLAGARDEQFF,TGTGCCAGCAGCTTAGTACTAGCGGGGGCCCGGGACGAGCAGTTCTTC,TRBV7-2,TRBD2,few,TRBJ2-1
CASGLVGVRASSYNEQFF,TGTGCTAGTGGTTTGGTTGGGGTAAGGGCTAGCTCCTACAATGAGCAGTTCTTC,TRBV12-5,-,-,TRBJ2-1
CASSYSGRADYEQFF,TGCGCCAGCAGCTACAGCGGGAGGGCCGACTATGAGCAGTTCTTC,TRBV4-1,TRBD2,-,TRBJ2-1
CAIAGSGGINEQYF,TGTGCCATCGCTGGTAGCGGGGGTATTAATGAGCAGTACTTC,TRBV10-3,TRBD2,-,TRBJ2-7
CASSLRAYPPAGAGELFF,TGCGCCAGCAGCTTGAGGGCCTATCCACCGGCGGGGGCCGGGGAGCTGTTTTTT,TRBV5-1,TRBD2,-,TRBJ2-2
CASSFMKIAGEHEQYF,TGCGCCAGCAGCTTCATGAAAATAGCGGGAGAACATGAGCAGTACTTC,TRBV5-1,TRBD2,-,TRBJ2-7
CASSLGRLAGGNNEQFF,TGTGCCAGCAGCTTAGGCCGACTAGCGGGAGGAAACAATGAGCAGTTCTTC,TRBV13,TRBD2,few,TRBJ2-1
CASSEYPLDLYGYTF,TGTGCCAGCAGTGAGTACCCGCTAGATCTCTATGGCTACACCTTC,TRBV6-1,-,-,TRBJ1-2
CAGILLAGGETQYF,TGTGCCGGCATCCTACTAGCGGGAGGAGAGACCCAGTACTTC,TRBV2,TRBD2,-,TRBJ2-5
CASSNGQGATNEKLFF,TGTGCCAGCAGCAATGGACAGGGCGCAACTAATGAAAAACTGTTTTTT,TRBV6-5,TRBD1,few,TRBJ1-4
CAISVSGQGISYEQYF,TGTGCCATCAGTGTCTCAGGACAGGGAATCTCCTACGAGCAGTACTTC,TRBV10-3,TRBD1,-,TRBJ2-7
CASSPDISYNEQFF,TGCGCCAGCAGCCCCGACATTTCCTACAATGAGCAGTTCTTC,TRBV5-1,-,-,TRBJ2-1
CSVEHLNYGYTF,TGCAGCGTTGAACACCTTAACTATGGCTACACCTTC,TRBV29-1,-,few,TRBJ1-2
CASSLSPGQGLSNEKLFF,TGTGCCAGCAGTTTATCACCGGGACAGGGCTTGTCTAATGAAAAACTGTTTTTT,TRBV27,TRBD1,-,TRBJ1-4
CASRFGGPNTGELFF,TGTGCCAGCCGGTTCGGCGGTCCGAACACCGGGGAGCTGTTTTTT,TRBV9,-,-,TRBJ2-2
CTSSYSGARPDTQYF,TGTACCAGCAGTTACTCGGGGGCCAGGCCAGATACGCAGTATTTT,TRBV6-5,-,-,TRBJ2-3
CASSSKTGKYF,TGTGCCAGCAGCTCAAAAACAGGGAAGTACTTC,TRBV7-9,-,few,TRBJ2-7
CSVKLPLAGSSYEQFF,TGCAGCGTCAAGCTCCCCCTAGCGGGATCCTCCTACGAGCAGTTCTTC,TRBV29-1,TRBD2,-,TRBJ2-1
CATTSGLSYNEQYF,TGTGCCACCACCAGCGGCCTCTCCTACAATGAGCAGTACTTC,TRBV15,-,few,TRBJ2-7
CASSPYGGNIQYF,TGTGCCAGCTCACCTTATGGCGGAAACATTCAGTACTTC,TRBV18,-,few,TRBJ2-4
CASSFDGNYGYTF,TGTGCCAGCAGCTTCGACGGGAACTATGGCTACACCTTC,TRBV7-2,-,many,TRBJ1-2
CASIHREASYNEQYF,TGTGCCAGCATTCACCGCGAGGCGTCCTACAATGAGCAGTACTTC,TRBV2,-,once,TRBJ2-7
CASSSPGQGAEEQYF,TGTGCCAGCAGCTCCCCCGGACAGGGGGCAGAAGAGCAGTACTTC,TRBV28,TRBD1,-,TRBJ2-5
CSVGSGGLAKNIQYF,TGCAGCGTTGGATCAGGGGGTCTAGCCAAAAACATTCAGTACTTC,TRBV29-1,TRBD1,many,TRBJ2-4
CASSVGQPNYGYTF,TGTGCCAGCAGTGTGGGACAGCCCAACTATGGCTACACCTTC,TRBV6-1,TRBD1,few,TRBJ1-2
CASRIHTEAFF,TGTGCCAGCAGGATACACACTGAAGCTTTCTTT,TRBV12-3/TRBV12-4,-,-,TRBJ1-1
CASSLGAGGDIQYF,TGTGCCAGCAGTTTGGGGGCCGGGGGGGACATTCAGTACTTC,TRBV12-3/TRBV12-4,TRBD2,-,TRBJ2-4
CASSPPGQGIISNQPQHF,TGTGCCAGCAGTCCTCCGGGACAGGGCATAATCAGCAATCAGCCCCAGCATTTT,TRBV12-3/TRBV12-4,TRBD1,-,TRBJ1-5
CASSLDTGTSSEQYF,TGTGCCAGCAGCTTAGATACGGGGACTAGCTCCGAGCAGTACTTC,TRBV11-2,TRBD2,once,TRBJ2-7
CSAVRTSGRVGDEQFF,TGCAGCGCCGTAAGGACTAGCGGGAGGGTTGGCGATGAGCAGTTCTTC,TRBV29-1,TRBD2,-,TRBJ2-1
CSAFPDSSGSYEQYF,TGCAGTGCTTTCCCTGACAGCAGTGGCTCCTACGAGCAGTACTTC,TRBV20-1,-,-,TRBJ2-7
CASSLWSGTGTNSYEQYF,TGTGCCAGCAGTTTATGGTCGGGGACAGGTACTAACTCCTACGAGCAGTACTTC,TRBV28,TRBD1,-,TRBJ2-7
CSAREQEDTEAFF,TGCAGTGCTAGAGAACAGGAGGACACTGAAGCTTTCTTT,TRBV20-1,-,once,TRBJ1-1
CASSVLLGTSGNTGELFF,TGTGCCAGCAGCGTACTCCTCGGGACTAGCGGGAACACCGGGGAGCTGTTTTTT,TRBV9,TRBD2,once,TRBJ2-2
CSALGQGKATNYGYTF,TGCAGTGCCCTCGGACAGGGCAAGGCTACTAACTATGGCTACACCTTC,TRBV20-1,TRBD1,-,TRBJ1-2
CASSYRRERDNEQFF,TGCGCCAGCAGCTACCGTCGGGAGAGGGACAATGAGCAGTTCTTC,TRBV5-1,-,-,TRBJ2-1
CASSDPSSGHYNEQYF,TGCGCCAGCAGCGACCCCTCTAGCGGACACTACAATGAGCAGTACTTC,TRBV4-1,TRBD2,-,TRBJ2-5
CASSQGRSGEQYF,TGTGCCAGCAGCCAAGGCCGGTCGGGTGAGCAGTACTTC,TRBV3-1,-,-,TRBJ2-7
CASSLDPVTDTQYF,TGTGCCAGCAGCTTAGATCCCGTCACAGATACGCAGTATTTT,TRBV7-6,-,few,TRBJ2-3
CASSQGDRANYGYTF,TGCGCCAGCAGCCAAGGGGACCGAGCTAACTATGGCTACACCTTC,TRBV5-1,-,-,TRBJ1-2
CASSQDLTGLALYLSYEQYF,TGTGCCAGCAGCCAAGATTTAACGGGACTAGCGCTTTACCTCTCCTACGAGCAGTACTTC,TRBV3-1,TRBD2,-,TRBJ2-7
CASRTDLTDTQYF,TGTGCCAGCAGGACGGACCTCACAGATACGCAGTATTTT,TRBV6-1,-,many,TRBJ2-3
CASSEGAGFGQPQHF,TGTGCCAGCAGTGAAGGCGCAGGGTTCGGTCAGCCCCAGCATTTT,TRBV2,-,-,TRBJ1-5
CASSHSGMNTGELFF,TGTGCCAGCAGCCACTCAGGGATGAACACCGGGGAGCTGTTTTTT,TRBV4-2,-,few,TRBJ2-2
CASSVDIYGYTF,TGTGCCAGCAGTGTGGACATCTATGGCTACACCTTC,TRBV25-1,-,few,TRBJ1-2
CASSLAGVAGGSGYNERYF,-,TRBV7-2,-,-,TRBJ2-1
CASRSDRRNEAFF,TGTGCCAGCAGGAGCGACAGGAGGAATGAAGCTTTCTTT,TRBV12-3/TRBV12-4,-,-,TRBJ1-1